The entry below describes one T cell receptor beta chain. Its antigen is undetermined. These data originate in a study of CD8 T cells in Susac syndrome. Broader study findings: The authors acknowledged that their TCR sequencing and HLA analysis involved a relatively small number of individuals.

The RNA input was roughly 0.45 to 1 ug, and it was reverse transcribed with random hexamers. A multiplex approach, immunoSEQ multiplex PCR, amplified TCR beta CDR3 across 54 Vbeta and 13 Jbeta. TCRdb fed the immunoSEQ multiplex PCR reads into MiXCR, producing one record per CDR3 protein. The sample holds under 200,000 distinct CDR3 sequences; over 85% are singletons and the top ten take less than 0.11%. TCR beta sequences were obtained from blood CD8+ and CD4+ T cells. Matched for age and sex, the controls were healthy donors. Trimming shortened V by 8 bases and J by 7 bases, and 9 bases separated the two germline ends. The CDR3 totals 12 residues. Germline V lookup: CDR1 SEHNR, CDR2 FQNEAQ (reference sequence).

Sample: CD4+ T cells from PBMCs. This chain connects TRBV7-9 to TRBJ1-6; no firm D call. This TCR came from a human donor in good health. The DNA of the CDR3 is TGTGCCAGCTCCACAAGGAATTCACCCCTCCACTTT. Protein: CASSTRNSPLHF.